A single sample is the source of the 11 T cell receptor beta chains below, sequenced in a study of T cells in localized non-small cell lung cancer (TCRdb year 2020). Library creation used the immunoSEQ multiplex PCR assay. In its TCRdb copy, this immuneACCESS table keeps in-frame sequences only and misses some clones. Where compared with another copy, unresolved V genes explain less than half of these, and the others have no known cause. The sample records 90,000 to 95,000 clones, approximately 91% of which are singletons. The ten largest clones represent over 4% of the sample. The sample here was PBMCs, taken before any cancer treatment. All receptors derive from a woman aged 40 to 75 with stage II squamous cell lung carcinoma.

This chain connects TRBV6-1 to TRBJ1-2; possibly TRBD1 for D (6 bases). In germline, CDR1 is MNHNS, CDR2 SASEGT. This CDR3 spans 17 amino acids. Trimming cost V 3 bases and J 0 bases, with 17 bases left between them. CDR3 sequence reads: CASSDRGLGKSNYGYTF. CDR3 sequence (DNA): TGTGCCAGCAGTGACAGGGGCCTCGGGAAATCTAACTATGGCTACACCTTC.

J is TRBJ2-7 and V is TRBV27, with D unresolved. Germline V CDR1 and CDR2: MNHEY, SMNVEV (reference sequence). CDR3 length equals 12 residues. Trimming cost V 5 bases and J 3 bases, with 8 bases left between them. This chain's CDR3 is CASSLDGYEQYF. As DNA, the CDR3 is TGTGCCAGCAGTCTAGACGGCTACGAGCAGTACTTC.

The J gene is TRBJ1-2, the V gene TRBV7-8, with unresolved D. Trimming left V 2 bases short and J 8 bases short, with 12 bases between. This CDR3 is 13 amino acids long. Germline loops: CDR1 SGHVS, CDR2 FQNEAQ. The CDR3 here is CASSLNTAGGYTF. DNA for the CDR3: TGTGCCAGCAGCTTAAATACGGCCGGAGGCTACACCTTC.

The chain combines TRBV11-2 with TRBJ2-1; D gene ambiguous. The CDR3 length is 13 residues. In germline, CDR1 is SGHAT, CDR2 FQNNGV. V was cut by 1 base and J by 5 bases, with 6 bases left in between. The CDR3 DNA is TGTGCCAGCAGCTTAGGTCCAGACAATGAGCAGTTCTTC. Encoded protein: CASSLGPDNEQFF.

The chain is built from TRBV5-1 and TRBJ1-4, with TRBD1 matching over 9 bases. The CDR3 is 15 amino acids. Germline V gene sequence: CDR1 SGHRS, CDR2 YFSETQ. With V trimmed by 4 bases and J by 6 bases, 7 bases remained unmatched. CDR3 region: CASSGTGTGYEKLFF. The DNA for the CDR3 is TGCGCCAGCAGCGGCACCGGGACAGGGTATGAAAAACTGTTTTTT.

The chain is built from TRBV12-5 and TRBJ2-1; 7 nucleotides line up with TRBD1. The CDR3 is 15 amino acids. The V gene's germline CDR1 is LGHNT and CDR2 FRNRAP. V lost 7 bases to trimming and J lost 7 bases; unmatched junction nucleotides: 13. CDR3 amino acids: CASAATGTATNEQFF. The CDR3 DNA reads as TGTGCTAGTGCCGCTACCGGGACAGCTACAAATGAGCAGTTCTTC. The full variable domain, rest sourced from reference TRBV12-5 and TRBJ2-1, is DARVTQTPRHKVTEMGQEVTMRCQPILGHNTVFWYRQTMMQGLELLAYFRNRAPLDDSGMPKDRFSAEMPDATLATLKIQPSEPRDSAVYFCASAATGTATNEQFFGPGTRLTVL.

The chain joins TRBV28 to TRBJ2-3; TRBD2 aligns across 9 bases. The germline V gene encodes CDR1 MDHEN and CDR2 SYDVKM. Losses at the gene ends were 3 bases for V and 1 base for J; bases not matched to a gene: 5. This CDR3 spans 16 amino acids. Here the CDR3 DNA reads TGTGCCAGCAGTTTGCGAGCGGGGGGACGCACAGATACGCAGTATTTT. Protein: CASSLRAGGRTDTQYF.

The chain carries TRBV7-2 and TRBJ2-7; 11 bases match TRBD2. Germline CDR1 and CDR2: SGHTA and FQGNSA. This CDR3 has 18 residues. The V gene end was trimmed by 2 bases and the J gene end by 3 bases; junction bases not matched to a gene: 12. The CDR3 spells CASSLIALTSGRSYEQYF. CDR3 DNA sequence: TGTGCCAGCAGCTTAATTGCGCTCACTAGCGGGAGAAGCTACGAGCAGTACTTC.

The CDR3 protein is CASSNPRDSRKHYEQYF. The CDR3 DNA reads as TGTGCCAGCAGTAACCCGAGGGACTCCCGAAAGCACTACGAGCAGTACTTC. The rearrangement uses TRBV6-4 and TRBJ2-7; the D gene is possibly TRBD2 (6 bases). Deletions cut 5 bases from V and 3 bases from J, with 23 bases between. The CDR3 length is 17 residues. Germline CDR1 is MRHNA and CDR2 is SNTAGT.

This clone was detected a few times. CDR3 nucleotide sequence: TGTGCCAGCAGCCCCGGGGCAGGTGGGGAGCTGTTTTTT. Translated: CASSPGAGGELFF. The chain joins TRBV11-2 to TRBJ2-2; D is possibly TRBD1 or TRBD2 (5 bases each). Trimming shortened V by 5 bases and J by 8 bases, and 12 bases separated the two germline ends. In germline, CDR1 is SGHAT, CDR2 FQNNGV. The CDR3 is 13 amino acids.

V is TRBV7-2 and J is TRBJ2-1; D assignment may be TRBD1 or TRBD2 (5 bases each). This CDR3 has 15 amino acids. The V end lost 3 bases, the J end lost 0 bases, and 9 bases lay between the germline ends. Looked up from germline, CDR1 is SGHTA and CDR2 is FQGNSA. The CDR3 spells CASSFGADSYNEQFF. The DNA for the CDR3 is TGTGCCAGCAGCTTCGGGGCAGACTCCTACAATGAGCAGTTCTTC.